This T cell receptor beta chain was sequenced in a study of T cells after yellow fever vaccination. TCRdb analysed the 5' RACE reads with MiXCR anew, one entry per CDR3 protein. The repertoire consists of about 73,000 distinct CDR3 sequences, with 7.5% to 9% occurring once and the leading ten covering more than 35%. This clonotype was counted between two and nine times. The TCR comes from a man aged 25 to 45 who received the YFV17D yellow fever vaccine. Sequencing used CD8+ T cells sorted from PBMCs, obtained on the day of the yellow fever booster vaccination.

The CDR3 here is CASTGGYGYTF. CDR3 bases: TGTGCCAGCACTGGTGGCTATGGCTACACCTTC. The rearrangement links TRBV6-4 to TRBJ1-2; the D is unclear. CDR1 MRHNA and CDR2 SNTAGT come from the germline V gene. V lost 7 bases and J 4 bases, leaving 7 bases between the germline ends. This CDR3 comprises 11 residues.